A selection of T cell receptor beta chains follows, all from one sample in a study of memory CD4+ T cells and cytomegalovirus serostatus. Libraries were prepared by immunoSEQ multiplex PCR; TCRdb keeps only in-frame clonotypes and omits some of them. Here the sample spans tens of thousands of clones, less than 85% being singletons. The sample was memory CD4+ T cells from blood. The receptors here all came from an adult in good health and CMV-seronegative. Each CDR3 is given with its conserved first and last residue. The order of the fields is V gene, clone size, J gene, D gene, CDR3 length, CDR3 protein, CDR3 DNA. The D gene is left open where the match is weak. The size of a clone is reported for some rows only, either as once, few or many, or as a class for expanded clones.

>TRBV5-1|NA|TRBJ2-3|NA|14
CASSLEANTDTQYF
TGCGCCAGCAGCTTGGAGGCCAACACAGATACGCAGTATTTT
>TRBV11-3|NA|TRBJ1-5|NA|13
CASSLGPNQPQHF
TGTGCCAGCAGCTTGGGGCCCAATCAGCCCCAGCATTTT
>TRBV6-6|NA|TRBJ1-4|TRBD1|15
CASSRTGGSNEKLFF
TGTGCCAGCAGCCGTACAGGGGGATCTAATGAAAAACTGTTTTTT
>TRBV6-6|NA|TRBJ1-5|NA|13
CASSSGFGQPQHF
TGTGCCAGCAGTTCGGGGTTTGGTCAGCCCCAGCATTTT
>TRBV5-1|NA|TRBJ2-7|NA|14
CASSSQGFSYEQYF
TGCGCCAGCAGCTCTCAGGGGTTCTCCTACGAGCAGTACTTC
>TRBV2|many|TRBJ1-1|NA|13
CASSEIENTEAFF
TGTGCCAGCAGTGAAATAGAGAACACTGAAGCTTTCTTT
>TRBV11-1|NA|TRBJ1-2|TRBD1|14
CASSTDRTNYGYTF
TGTGCCAGCAGCACGGACAGGACTAACTATGGCTACACCTTC
>TRBV5-1|NA|TRBJ2-5|NA|17
CASSLAIHWDSQETQYF
TGCGCCAGCAGCTTGGCTATACACTGGGACTCCCAAGAGACCCAGTACTTC
>TRBV19|NA|TRBJ1-1|TRBD1|14
CASYKGTGYTEAFF
TGTGCCAGCTACAAAGGGACAGGCTACACTGAAGCTTTCTTT
>TRBV19|NA|TRBJ1-2|NA|15
CASTLGGSPLYGYTF
TGTGCCAGTACCCTGGGTGGGTCCCCGCTATATGGCTACACCTTC
>TRBV5-1|NA|TRBJ2-5|TRBD2|16
CASSLASGGASDIQYF
TGCGCCAGCAGCTTGGCGAGCGGGGGGGCCTCAGATATCCAGTACTTC
>TRBV7-3|NA|TRBJ2-2|NA|12
CASSNMTGELFF
TGTGCCAGCAGCAACATGACCGGGGAGCTGTTTTTT
>TRBV21-1|NA|TRBJ1-1|NA|16
CASSKKGGGWNTEAFF
TGTGCCAGCAGCAAAAAAGGGGGTGGGTGGAACACTGAAGCTTTCTTT
>TRBV5-1|few|TRBJ2-5|TRBD2|15
CASSLAGTSEETQYF
TGCGCCAGCAGCTTGGCCGGGACTAGCGAAGAGACCCAGTACTTC
>TRBV28|NA|TRBJ2-7|NA|14
CASSLGGHPYEQYF
TGTGCCAGCAGTTTGGGGGGACACCCCTACGAGCAGTACTTC
>TRBV18|few|TRBJ1-2|NA|16
CASSPNRGAQIYGYTF
TGTGCCAGCTCACCCAATCGCGGGGCTCAGATCTATGGCTACACCTTC
>TRBV18|few|TRBJ2-7|TRBD2|13
CASSAAGAYEQYF
TGTGCCAGCTCAGCCGCGGGGGCCTACGAGCAGTACTTC
>TRBV6-6|NA|TRBJ1-3|NA|13
CAGSDSYGNTIYF
TGTGCCGGAAGTGACAGTTACGGAAACACCATATATTTT
>TRBV30|few|TRBJ1-4|NA|15
CAWSVVGSTNEKLFF
TGTGCCTGGAGTGTTGTAGGGTCAACTAATGAAAAACTGTTTTTT